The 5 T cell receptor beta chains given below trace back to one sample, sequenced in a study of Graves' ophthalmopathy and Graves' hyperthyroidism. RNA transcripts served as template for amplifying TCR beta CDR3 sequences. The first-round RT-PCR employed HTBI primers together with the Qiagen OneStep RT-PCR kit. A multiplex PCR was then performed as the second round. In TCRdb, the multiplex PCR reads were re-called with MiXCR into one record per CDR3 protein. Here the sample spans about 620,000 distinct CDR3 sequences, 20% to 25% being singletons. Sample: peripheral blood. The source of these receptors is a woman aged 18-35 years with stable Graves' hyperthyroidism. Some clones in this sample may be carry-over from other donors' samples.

CDR3 loop: CASSYGPEDTEAFF. The CDR3, as DNA: TGTGCCAGCAGCTACGGACCGGAGGACACTGAAGCTTTCTTT. The chain combines TRBV7-8 with TRBJ1-1; no definite D call. Germline V gene sequence: CDR1 SGHVS, CDR2 FQNEAQ. This CDR3 has 14 amino acids. The germline V and J ends were trimmed by 4 bases and 3 bases, with 12 bases remaining between them.

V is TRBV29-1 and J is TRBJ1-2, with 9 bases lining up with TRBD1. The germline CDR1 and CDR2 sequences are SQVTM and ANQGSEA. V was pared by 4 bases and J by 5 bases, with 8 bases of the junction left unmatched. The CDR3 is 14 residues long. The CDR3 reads CSVVATGGAYGYTF. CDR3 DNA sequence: TGCAGCGTTGTGGCTACAGGGGGCGCGTATGGCTACACCTTC. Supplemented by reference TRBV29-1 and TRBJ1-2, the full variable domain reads SAVISQKPSRDICQRGTSLTIQCQVDSQVTMMFWYRQQPGQSLTLIATANQGSEATYESGFVIDKFPISRPNLTFSTLTVSNMSPEDSSIYLCSVVATGGAYGYTFGSGTRLTVV.

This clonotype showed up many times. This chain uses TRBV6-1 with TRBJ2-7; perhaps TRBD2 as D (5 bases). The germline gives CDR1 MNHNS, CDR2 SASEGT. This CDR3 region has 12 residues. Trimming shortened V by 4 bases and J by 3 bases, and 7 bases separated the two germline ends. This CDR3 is CASSARGYEQYF. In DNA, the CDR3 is TGTGCCAGCAGTGCACGGGGCTACGAGCAGTACTTC.

CDR3 sequence (DNA): TGTGCCACACACCCCCGTAGCGGGGGTACCGAGACCCAGTACTTC. It specifies CATHPRSGGTETQYF. The gene calls are TRBV19 and TRBJ2-5; 9 bases map to TRBD2. The V gene end was trimmed by 10 bases and the J gene end by 5 bases; junction bases not matched to a gene: 14. The CDR3 sequence is 15 residues long. Germline-derived CDR1 and CDR2 are LNHDA and SQIVND (reference sequence).

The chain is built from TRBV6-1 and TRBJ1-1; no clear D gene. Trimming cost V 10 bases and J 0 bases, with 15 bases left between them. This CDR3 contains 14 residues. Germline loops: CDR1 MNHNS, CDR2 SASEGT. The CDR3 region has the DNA TGTGCCACCTCAAGGGAGTCCTTGAACACTGAAGCTTTCTTT. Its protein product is CATSRESLNTEAFF.